These 4 T cell receptor beta chains originate from one sample sequenced in a study of cytomegalovirus exposure and HLA in healthy donors. The PCR was carried out with 60 Vbeta primers and 13 Jbeta primers. The method was immunoSEQ multiplex PCR; TCRdb's version includes in-frame clones alone and lacks a portion of them. The profile shows approximately 270,000 clones, over 70% of them singletons. Input material: PBMCs. The receptors come from a girl aged 2-10 years in good health and CMV-seronegative.

This clone showed up just a few times. This chain links TRBV19 with TRBJ2-4; 13 bases agree with TRBD2. This CDR3 is built from 16 residues. With 8 bases clipped from V and 2 bases from J, the junction kept 6 bases outside the gene matches. The V gene's germline CDR1 is LNHDA and CDR2 SQIVND (reference sequence). CDR3 bases: TGTGCCAGTGGTGGACTAGCGGGAGTAACCAAAAACATTCAGTACTTC. Residues: CASGGLAGVTKNIQYF.

This rearrangement joins TRBV27 to TRBJ2-7; 12 nucleotides match TRBD2. The CDR3 length is 15 residues. V dropped 5 bases and J dropped 1; count of bases not matched to a gene: 3. CDR1 is MNHEY and CDR2 is SMNVEV in the germline V gene (reference sequence). In nucleotides, the CDR3 is TGTGCCAGCAGTCCGCTAGCGGGGGGGTCCTACGAGCAGTACTTC. Protein: CASSPLAGGSYEQYF.

CDR3: CASSVGHRGQETQYF. The DNA for the CDR3 is TGTGCCAGCAGCGTAGGCCACAGGGGACAAGAGACCCAGTACTTC. This chain links TRBV9 with TRBJ2-5; 7 bases agree with TRBD1. This CDR3 contains 15 residues. V lost 0 bases, J lost 2 bases, and 4 bases stayed unmatched. Germline V lookup: CDR1 SGDLS, CDR2 YYNGEE.

The rearrangement joins TRBV2 to TRBJ2-6, with 9 bases identical to TRBD2. The CDR3 is 16 residues long. Germline V gives CDR1 SNHLY, CDR2 FYNNEI. V shed 8 bases, J shed 8 bases, and the junction held 13 bases outside the gene matches. CDR3 DNA: TGTGCCAGCCGAAATAGCGGGGGCGGGGGGCCCAACGTCCTGACTTTC. This codes for CASRNSGGGGPNVLTF.